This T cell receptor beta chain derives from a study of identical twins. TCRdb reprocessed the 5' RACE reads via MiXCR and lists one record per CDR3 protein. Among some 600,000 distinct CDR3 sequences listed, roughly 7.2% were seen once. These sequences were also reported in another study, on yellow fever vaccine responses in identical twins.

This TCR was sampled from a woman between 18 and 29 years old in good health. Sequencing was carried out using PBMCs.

The CDR3 protein is CSAEGGGNEQFF. CDR3 bases: TGCAGTGCAGAGGGTGGGGGCAATGAGCAGTTCTTC. This chain connects TRBV20-1 to TRBJ2-1; TRBD1 or TRBD2 may be the D gene (5 bases each). The CDR3 is made up of 12 amino acids. Germline values: CDR1 DFQATT, CDR2 SNEGSKA (reference sequence). The V end was cut by 6 bases, the J end by 6 bases, with 12 bases between.